Each of the 23 T cell receptor beta chains below was sequenced from the same sample in a study of shared clonotypes between healthy human individuals. Profiled with immunoSEQ multiplex PCR; TCRdb holds only in-frame clones, not every one. This table holds around 500,000 clones, 70% to 80% found once. Sequenced sample: PBMCs. These receptors all come from a woman between 40 and 55 years old in good health. Some clones in this sample may be carry-over from other donors' samples.

As concerns this clone: A far larger clone is only one base removed, so a read error is likely. Different DNA sequences within this sample yield the same CDR3. The rearrangement joins TRBV6-5 to TRBJ1-2; D remains unclear. The germline V gene has CDR1 MNHEY and CDR2 SVGAGI. The CDR3 loop spans 12 amino acids. V was shortened by 9 bases and J by 8 bases, with 16 bases between the two germline ends. CDR3 bases: TGTGCCAGTGCTACGGGTGTTGGGGGCTACACCTTC. It translates to CASATGVGGYTF.

This clone is a singleton in its sample. The CDR3 coding sequence is TGTGCCAGCTTTTCCCCCTCAGGGGGACAGGCAACTAATGAAAAACTGTTTTTT. Residues: CASFSPSGGQATNEKLFF. The V and J genes are TRBV11-1 and TRBJ1-4; 8 bases line up with TRBD1. The CDR3 totals 18 residues. Germline assignment: CDR1 SGHAT and CDR2 FQDESV (reference sequence). The junction had 14 bases not matched to a gene; V was cut back by 8 bases and J by 0 bases.

This clone appeared a single time. V usage is TRBV5-5 and J usage is TRBJ2-5; 7 bases are a match to TRBD1. Unmatched junction bases numbered 9, after V lost 3 bases and J lost 4 bases. This CDR3 spans 15 amino acids. Germline V lookup: CDR1 SGHKS, CDR2 YYEKEE (reference sequence). In DNA, the CDR3 is TGTGCCAGCAGCTGGCCCGGGACAGCCGGAGAGACCCAGTACTTC. It encodes CASSWPGTAGETQYF.

The chain combines TRBV27 with TRBJ2-6; D might be TRBD1 (6 bases). CDR1 MNHEY and CDR2 SMNVEV come from the germline V gene (reference sequence). The V end was cut by 2 bases, the J end by 2 bases, with 10 bases between. The CDR3 consists of 16 residues. The CDR3: CASSLDRFPGANVLTF. The CDR3 DNA sequence: TGTGCCAGCAGTTTAGACAGGTTTCCTGGGGCCAACGTCCTGACTTTC.

In this sample, this clone turned up a few times. This rearrangement joins TRBV10-2 to TRBJ1-2, with D perhaps matching TRBD1 (6 bases). CDR1 and CDR2 from the germline V gene are WSHSY and SAAADI. Trimming left V 8 bases short and J 4 bases short, with 14 bases between. The CDR3 runs 13 residues. DNA for the CDR3: TGCGCCAGCCAGGGAGACAGGCTCTATGGCTACACCTTC. It yields the protein CASQGDRLYGYTF.

The chain recombines TRBV5-1 with TRBJ2-1; 7 bases align to TRBD2. CDR1 and CDR2 (germline): SGHRS, YFSETQ. This CDR3 is 17 amino acids long. Losses at the gene ends were 4 bases for V and 6 bases for J; bases not matched to a gene: 16. The CDR3 sequence is CASSPDPQRGAGNEQFF. Here the CDR3 DNA reads TGCGCCAGCAGCCCCGACCCACAGCGGGGAGCGGGCAATGAGCAGTTCTTC.

The gene calls are TRBV5-1 and TRBJ2-7, with 7 bases aligning to TRBD1. Germline CDR1 SGHRS, CDR2 YFSETQ. V shed 4 bases and J 4 bases; nucleotides not matched to a gene: 8. The CDR3 runs to 14 residues. The CDR3 reads CASSLWDSAYEQYF. CDR3 coding DNA: TGCGCCAGCAGCCTGTGGGACAGCGCATACGAGCAGTACTTC.

The rearrangement uses TRBV2 and TRBJ2-7; D uncertain. The V gene's germline CDR1 is SNHLY and CDR2 FYNNEI. This CDR3 has 13 residues. Trimming removed 3 bases from V and 2 bases from J, with 8 bases in between. The CDR3 coding sequence is TGTGCCAGCAGTGAGGTGATTGCCTACGAGCAGTACTTC. Protein product: CASSEVIAYEQYF.

The CDR3 sequence: CASSLEGDISTDTQYF. DNA for the CDR3: TGCGCCAGCAGCTTGGAAGGGGACATTAGCACAGATACGCAGTATTTT. The V and J genes are TRBV5-1 and TRBJ2-3, with D possibly TRBD1 on 6 matching bases. Per germline, CDR1 SGHRS and CDR2 YFSETQ. There are 16 residues in the CDR3. V lost 0 bases and J 0 bases, leaving 11 bases between the germline ends.

A word on this clone: Different DNA sequences within this sample yield the same CDR3. The gene calls are TRBV19 and TRBJ1-3; 7 positions match TRBD1. CDR3 length: 15 residues. Germline values: CDR1 LNHDA, CDR2 SQIVND (reference sequence). The trim removed 3 bases at V and 4 bases at J, leaving 6 bases unmatched. CDR3 protein: CASSIEGASGNTIYF. CDR3 nucleotide sequence: TGTGCCAGTAGTATCGAGGGGGCATCAGGAAACACCATATATTTT.

The chain employs TRBV18 and TRBJ1-1, with 7 bases that match TRBD1. This CDR3 has 14 residues. Germline loops: CDR1 KGHSH, CDR2 LQKENI. Trimming cost V 5 bases and J 3 bases; bases outside gene matches: 6. CDR3 DNA: TGTGCCAGCTCAAGACAGGGAGATGACACTGAAGCTTTCTTT. Its protein product is CASSRQGDDTEAFF.

The chain joins TRBV30 to TRBJ1-2, with 11 positions matching TRBD1. Trimming removed 2 bases from V and 2 bases from J; junction bases left unmatched: 1. The CDR3 totals 14 residues. Germline V gene lookup returns CDR1 GTSNPN and CDR2 SVGIG (reference sequence). The CDR3 loop reads CAWSRDRGNYGYTF. CDR3 bases: TGTGCCTGGAGTAGGGACAGGGGGAACTATGGCTACACCTTC.

This chain joins TRBV5-1 and TRBJ1-4; 7 positions match TRBD1. The length of the CDR3 is 15 residues. Germline CDR1 reads SGHRS; CDR2 reads YFSETQ. Germline trimming cut 4 bases from V and 2 bases from J; bases unmatched to any gene: 5. This chain's CDR3 is CASSPDRATNEKLFF. The CDR3 coding sequence is TGCGCCAGCAGCCCCGACAGGGCTACTAATGAAAAACTGTTTTTT.

The CDR3 coding sequence is TGTGCCAGCAGCCGACAGAGATTTTCCTACAATGAGCAGTTCTTC. Its protein product is CASSRQRFSYNEQFF. V gene TRBV7-9 combines with J gene TRBJ2-1; the D gene is possibly TRBD1 (5 bases). Trimming removed 5 bases at V and 1 base at J, with 12 bases between. This CDR3 spans 15 amino acids. The V gene's germline CDR1 is SEHNR and CDR2 FQNEAQ (reference sequence).

This CDR3 reads CSAQKVNEQYF. The CDR3 nucleotides read TGCAGTGCCCAAAAGGTCAACGAGCAGTACTTC. V gene TRBV20-1 combines with J gene TRBJ2-7, with D unresolved. V was cut by 6 bases and J by 5 bases, with 11 bases left in between. CDR3 length equals 11 residues. Per the germline V gene, CDR1 is DFQATT and CDR2 is SNEGSKA (reference sequence).

This clone was counted many times. This CDR3 is also generated by other DNA sequences in the sample. V and J are TRBV10-3 and TRBJ2-7, with D perhaps being TRBD1 or TRBD2 (5 bases each). Germline values: CDR1 ENHRY, CDR2 SYGVKD. Trimming took off 4 bases at V and 7 bases at J, with 11 bases between the two ends. This CDR3 is built from 12 residues. Here the CDR3 reads CAISAQGGEQYF. The CDR3 region has the DNA TGTGCCATCAGTGCCCAGGGCGGGGAGCAGTACTTC.

This chain connects TRBV27 to TRBJ2-7, with a tentative D call TRBD2 (5 bases). Trimming cost V 6 bases and J 9 bases, with 24 bases left between them. The CDR3 totals 15 residues. Germline assignment: CDR1 MNHEY and CDR2 SMNVEV (reference sequence). Written as DNA, the CDR3 is TGTGCCAGCAGCCGTGGGTACAGAGAGCTACGGGGGCAGTACTTC. Amino acids: CASSRGYRELRGQYF.

This rearrangement joins TRBV15 to TRBJ2-1, with D tentatively TRBD2 (5 bases). The V end was cut by 8 bases, the J end by 5 bases, with 7 bases between. Per germline, CDR1 LNHNV and CDR2 YYDKDF (reference sequence). This CDR3 is built from 11 residues. The CDR3 DNA is TGTGCCACCGGAGGAAACAATGAGCAGTTCTTC. As protein: CATGGNNEQFF.

J is TRBJ2-5 and V is TRBV9, with D possibly matching TRBD2 (5 bases). CDR1 and CDR2 (germline): SGDLS, YYNGEE. The CDR3 runs 16 residues. The germline V and J ends were trimmed by 2 bases and 0 bases, with 14 bases remaining between them. CDR3 nucleotides: TGTGCCAGCAGCGTTACGGGGTTCGCGTACCAAGAGACCCAGTACTTC. This translates into CASSVTGFAYQETQYF.

V usage is TRBV18 and J usage is TRBJ2-1; possibly TRBD1 for D (5 bases). V was shortened by 3 bases and J by 8 bases, with 11 bases between the two germline ends. Germline V gene data show CDR1 as KGHSH and CDR2 as LQKENI. The CDR3 length is 13 residues. The CDR3 DNA follows: TGTGCCAGCTCACCGGCAATACAGGATGAGCAGTTCTTC. Translated: CASSPAIQDEQFF.

V usage is TRBV4-3 and J usage is TRBJ2-5; D ambiguous. The germline V gene encodes CDR1 LGHNA and CDR2 YSLEER. The CDR3 is 13 amino acids. The ends were cut back, 0 bases at V and 6 bases at J, with 8 bases in the middle. CDR3 sequence reads: CASSQDTVKTQYF. The CDR3 DNA follows: TGCGCCAGCAGCCAAGATACGGTGAAGACCCAGTACTTC.

The genes are TRBV11-2 and TRBJ1-1; TRBD1 is a possible D gene (5 bases). The CDR3 contains 16 residues. Trimming shortened V by 1 base and J by 0 bases, and 12 bases separated the two germline ends. Germline CDR1 reads SGHAT; CDR2 reads FQNNGV. The CDR3 region is CASSLGRDGMNTEAFF. The CDR3, as DNA: TGTGCCAGCAGCTTAGGACGGGACGGAATGAACACTGAAGCTTTCTTT.

CDR3 sequence reads: CASSPDDPSYNEQFF. The CDR3 DNA reads as TGTGCCAGTAGTCCGGACGATCCCTCCTACAATGAGCAGTTCTTC. The chain carries TRBV19 and TRBJ2-1, with no clear D. In germline, CDR1 is LNHDA, CDR2 SQIVND (reference sequence). The ends were cut back, 5 bases at V and 0 bases at J, with 11 bases in the middle. The CDR3 extends over 15 amino acids.